Each of the 10 T cell receptor beta chains below was sequenced from the same sample in a study of blood T cells in healthy people across ages (dated by TCRdb to 2014 to 2015). Receptor libraries were prepared by 5' RACE. TCRdb shows the sequencer as Illumina HiSeq 2500. A second PCR of roughly 7 to 11 cycles was performed with a sample-barcoded 5' primer and a J-beta primer mix. TCRdb applied fastp at Q25 and MiXCR to the public reads, then kept only in-frame beta chains. Each entry is one CDR3 protein sequence, shown with its most common DNA and genes. For this sample the table gives approximately 1.5 million distinct CDR3 sequences, of which 30% to 40% were detected only once. The ten most abundant clones make up around 11% of the sample. The sample consisted of blood. The receptors here all came from a woman between 25 and 40 years old in good health.

The chain couples TRBV12-3 or TRBV12-4 to TRBJ2-6; TRBD1 matches at 10 bases. There are 16 residues in the CDR3. Trimming cost V 6 bases and J 2 bases; bases outside gene matches: 4. The CDR3 bases are TGTGCCAGCAGGAGACAGGGGGCGGCTGGGGCCAACGTCCTGACTTTC. Translation gives CASRRQGAAGANVLTF.

Ten or more counts support this clonotype. The chain couples TRBV6-1 to TRBJ2-7, with D tentatively TRBD1 or TRBD2 (5 bases each). This CDR3 is built from 14 residues. Trimming removed 10 bases at V and 1 base at J, with 17 bases between. Per germline, CDR1 MNHNS and CDR2 SASEGT. CDR3 in DNA: TGTGCCACTTGGATCCGGGACGGATCCTACGAGCAGTACTTC. This codes for CATWIRDGSYEQYF.

The chain uses TRBV2 and TRBJ1-2, with 10 bases matching TRBD1. Germline CDR1 is SNHLY and CDR2 is FYNNEI. V shed 8 bases, J shed 5 bases, and the junction held 2 bases outside the gene matches. This CDR3 is 12 amino acids long. The CDR3 nucleotides read TGTGCCAGCGGGACAGGGGCTTATGGCTACACCTTC. Residues: CASGTGAYGYTF.

The rearrangement links TRBV5-1 to TRBJ2-1, with 11 nucleotides matching TRBD2. With 0 bases clipped from V and 5 bases from J, the junction kept 4 bases outside the gene matches. The CDR3 loop spans 16 amino acids. Germline CDR1 SGHRS, CDR2 YFSETQ. CDR3 sequence reads: CASSLELAGVDNEQFF. The CDR3 DNA reads TGCGCCAGCAGCTTGGAACTAGCGGGAGTTGACAATGAGCAGTTCTTC.

J is TRBJ2-3 and V is TRBV7-2; TRBD2 might be the D (5 bases). The CDR3 extends over 15 amino acids. Trimming removed 3 bases from V and 1 base from J, with 11 bases in between. CDR1 and CDR2 from the germline V gene are SGHTA and FQGNSA. Here the CDR3 DNA reads TGTGCCAGCAGCTTTTACGGGGTCGGCACAGATACGCAGTATTTT. Amino acid sequence: CASSFYGVGTDTQYF. Complete variable domain (other parts from reference TRBV7-2 and TRBJ2-3): GAGVSQSPSNKVTEKGKDVELRCDPISGHTALYWYRQSLGQGLEFLIYFQGNSAPDKSGLPSDRFSAERTGGSVSTLTIQRTQQEDSAVYLCASSFYGVGTDTQYFGPGTRLTVL.

This clonotype has a count of ten or more. V and J are TRBV2 and TRBJ2-5; D may be TRBD1 (7 bases). Trimming took 6 bases from V and 2 from J, leaving 10 bases between them. The CDR3 extends over 13 amino acids. CDR1 and CDR2 from the germline V gene are SNHLY and FYNNEI. As DNA, the CDR3 is TGTGCCAGCAGCGGGGGACAGCAAGAGACCCAGTACTTC. It codes for CASSGGQQETQYF. Full variable domain (missing parts from reference TRBV2 and TRBJ2-5): EPEVTQTPSHQVTQMGQEVILRCVPISNHLYFYWYRQILGQKVEFLVSFYNNEISEKSEIFDDQFSVERPDGSNFTLKIRSTKLEDSAMYFCASSGGQQETQYFGPGTRLLVL.

This clonotype was detected a few times. The chain recombines TRBV6-2 or TRBV6-3 with TRBJ1-2; D remains ambiguous. The ends were cut back, 4 bases at V and 4 bases at J, with 13 bases in the middle. From germline, CDR1 is MNHEY and CDR2 SVGEGT. CDR3 length: 14 residues. This CDR3 reads CASSSSWQPYGYTF. In DNA, the CDR3 is TGTGCCAGCAGTTCCTCGTGGCAGCCCTATGGCTACACCTTC.

The V and J genes are TRBV12-3 or TRBV12-4 and TRBJ1-2; 9 bases agree with TRBD1. CDR3 length equals 16 residues. V was clipped by 5 bases and J by 6 bases; unmatched bases: 13. The CDR3 sequence: CASSDQTGGAGNGYTF. In nucleotides, the CDR3 is TGTGCCAGCAGTGATCAGACAGGGGGAGCAGGCAATGGCTACACCTTC.

V is TRBV12-3 or TRBV12-4 and J is TRBJ1-2; TRBD1 aligns across 7 bases. The CDR3 is 14 residues long. J was trimmed by 2 bases and V by 2 bases; bases with no gene match: 2. DNA of the CDR3: TGTGCCAGCAGTTTAACGACAGGGAACTATGGCTACACCTTC. The encoded protein is CASSLTTGNYGYTF.

This clonotype appeared a single time. This chain uses TRBV30 with TRBJ2-1; 8 nucleotides align to TRBD2. J was trimmed by 4 bases and V by 8 bases; bases with no gene match: 7. Germline V gene sequence: CDR1 GTSNPN, CDR2 SVGIG (reference sequence). The CDR3 length is 13 residues. The DNA of the CDR3 is TGTGCCCAAACCGGGGGGGCGTACAATGAGCAGTTCTTC. Residues: CAQTGGAYNEQFF.